The 2 T cell receptor beta chains below come from one sample, sequenced in a study of cytomegalovirus exposure and HLA in healthy donors. It was with 60 Vbeta and 13 Jbeta primers that the PCR ran. Repertoires were generated with immunoSEQ multiplex PCR, while TCRdb's copy carries only in-frame clones and drops some. The sample lists tens of thousands of clones, 78% occurring once. The sequencing sample was made of PBMCs. Source of these receptors: a male donor in good health and CMV-seropositive.

This clone occurred once. The chain joins TRBV18 to TRBJ1-5; 8 bases are shared with TRBD1. Per germline, CDR1 KGHSH and CDR2 LQKENI. Trimming took 5 bases from V and 1 from J; bases not matched to a gene: 10. The CDR3 has 17 amino acids. CDR3 DNA: TGTGCCAGCTCATCTGTTCCAGGGGGCTTAAGCAATCAGCCCCAGCATTTT. Translation gives CASSSVPGGLSNQPQHF.

J is TRBJ2-7 and V is TRBV5-5, with unresolved D. CDR1 is SGHKS and CDR2 is YYEKEE in the germline V gene (reference sequence). The CDR3 is 14 residues long. V was trimmed by 0 bases and J by 3 bases, leaving 10 bases between them. CDR3 region: CASSLGPFGYEQYF. The CDR3 bases are TGTGCCAGCAGCTTGGGTCCATTCGGCTACGAGCAGTACTTC.